Presented here are 6 T cell receptor beta chains from one specimen sequenced in a study of blood T cell repertoires in COVID-19. The data were produced by immunoSEQ multiplex PCR, yet TCRdb's version contains in-frame clones alone and is incomplete. The sample records 490,000 or so clones, 80% to 90% being singletons. The sequenced sample consisted of PBMCs or T cells enriched from blood (not recorded which). These receptors came from a woman in her fifties or sixties who had recovered from COVID-19.

V usage is TRBV27 and J usage is TRBJ1-6, with D uncertain. The CDR3 has 18 amino acids. CDR1 MNHEY and CDR2 SMNVEV come from the germline V gene (reference sequence). V shed 6 bases and J shed 4 bases, with 22 bases lying between them. The CDR3 sequence is CASRPRQGVVGYNSPLHF. CDR3 sequence (DNA): TGTGCCAGCAGACCTCGACAAGGTGTCGTTGGTTATAATTCACCCCTCCACTTT.

The sample holds a few counts of this clone. The genes are TRBV3-1 (or the pseudogene TRBV3-2) and TRBJ2-4, with TRBD2 matching over 7 bases. Looked up from germline, CDR1 is LGHDT and CDR2 is YNNKEL (reference sequence). The CDR3 has 13 residues. With 4 bases clipped from V and 12 bases from J, the junction kept 9 bases outside the gene matches. CDR3 residues: CASSLALGGNQYF. Written as DNA, the CDR3 is TGTGCCAGCAGCCTCGCGTTGGGGGGGAATCAGTACTTC.

The chain uses TRBV2 and TRBJ2-7; TRBD2 might be the D (7 bases). There are 16 residues in the CDR3. V gave up 2 bases and J gave up 3 bases, with 17 bases separating them. Germline CDR1 is SNHLY and CDR2 is FYNNEI. CDR3 sequence: CASSERGGAGFYEQYF. The CDR3 DNA follows: TGTGCCAGCAGTGAAAGGGGGGGCGCAGGGTTCTACGAGCAGTACTTC.

The chain couples TRBV10-1 to TRBJ2-3; no reliable D call. The V and J ends lost 2 bases and 0 bases respectively, with 3 bases between them. The CDR3 sequence is 13 residues long. CDR1 and CDR2 (germline): WNHNN, SYGVQD (reference sequence). The CDR3 DNA sequence: TGCGCCAGCAGTGAGGGCAGCACAGATACGCAGTATTTT. Amino acid sequence: CASSEGSTDTQYF.

The chain uses TRBV12-3 or TRBV12-4 and TRBJ1-2; D possibly corresponds to TRBD1 (5 bases). V was trimmed by 3 bases and J by 7 bases, leaving 12 bases between them. The CDR3 runs 13 residues. In DNA, the CDR3 is TGTGCCAGCAGTTTGGGGGGAATTCGTGGCTACACCTTC. It yields the protein CASSLGGIRGYTF.

The rearrangement uses TRBV24-1 and TRBJ1-5, with TRBD1 identical over 12 bases. V lost 6 bases and J lost 0; bases outside the gene matches: 11. The germline V gene has CDR1 KGHDR and CDR2 SFDVKD. The CDR3 is 19 amino acids. CDR3 sequence reads: CATSLMGTGGSYSNQPQHF. Written as DNA, the CDR3 is TGTGCCACCAGTCTTATGGGGACAGGGGGCTCGTATAGCAATCAGCCCCAGCATTTT.